Sequencing of this TCR beta chain was carried out in a study of cytomegalovirus exposure and HLA in healthy donors. Turning to the study itself: Counted in an early data release were tens of millions of unique TCRs from HLA-typed donors. Out of 398 genotyped donors, about 84% belonged to the Caucasian-associated ancestry cluster.

Trimming took off 9 bases at V and 4 bases at J, with 16 bases between the two ends. Germline V gene lookup returns CDR1 MDHEN and CDR2 SYDVKM. The CDR3 loop spans 14 amino acids. Study results and limitations: Prior analysis indicated that the majority of TCR beta V segments exhibited productivity approximately 87% or approximately 30% of the time.

Concerning this clone: What it recognizes is unknown.

Researchers ran the PCR with 60 Vbeta and 13 Jbeta primers. TCRdb's table, derived via immunoSEQ multiplex PCR, lists solely in-frame clones and lacks some. This table has some 110,000 clones, over 60% appearing once. Sequencing was performed on PBMCs. The chain joins TRBV28 to TRBJ2-1, with a weak D call TRBD2 (5 bases). The TCR was taken from a man between 60 and 75 years old in good health and CMV-seropositive. CDR3 sequence: CASLPGWTYNEQFF. The DNA of the CDR3 is TGTGCCAGTTTGCCGGGATGGACGTACAATGAGCAGTTCTTC.